A selection of T cell receptor beta chains follows, all from one sample in a study of shared clonotypes between healthy human individuals. This table comes from immunoSEQ multiplex PCR, and its TCRdb copy is limited to in-frame clones, with some not included. Altogether 490,000 or so clones are present, about 79% being singletons, with the ten largest covering about an eighth. Source material: PBMCs. The origin of the receptors is a woman in her 40s in good health. Some clones in this sample may be carry-over from other donors' samples. CDR3s include the opening cysteine and the closing phenylalanine or tryptophan. D genes are given only for firm matches. Size tells how often a clone was seen (once, few, many) or the class of an expanded clone, and some rows leave it out.

TRBJ2-7,TRBV2,17,-,-,TGTGCCAGCAGTGCGTTGCAAGAGAAGACGGGAAACTACGAGCAGTACTTC,CASSALQEKTGNYEQYF
TRBJ2-1,TRBV9,15,-,-,TGTGCCAGCAGCGTTTCCGGGACCTTGACCGATGAGCAGTTCTTC,CASSVSGTLTDEQFF
TRBJ2-3,TRBV2,15,-,-,TGTGCCAGCAGAACCGGACGGTCTAGCACAGATACGCAGTATTTT,CASRTGRSSTDTQYF
TRBJ2-1,TRBV30,13,once,TRBD2,TGTGCCTGGAATGCGGGAGGCTACAATGAGCAGTTCTTC,CAWNAGGYNEQFF
TRBJ1-2,TRBV10-2,14,-,-,TGCGCCAGCAGTGAGTCGAGGGCTAACTATGGCTACACCTTC,CASSESRANYGYTF
TRBJ2-1,TRBV5-8,15,-,TRBD2,TGTGCCAGCAGCTTAGCGGGAGTGGGGTACAATGAGCAGTTCTTC,CASSLAGVGYNEQFF
TRBJ2-1,TRBV5-1,13,once,-,TGCGCCAGCAGCTGGGCAGGGGTGAATGAGCAGTTCTTC,CASSWAGVNEQFF
TRBJ2-7,TRBV4-1,14,-,TRBD1,TGCGCCAGCAGCCAAGATCCACAGGGGATCGAGCAGTACTTC,CASSQDPQGIEQYF
TRBJ1-1,TRBV18,12,few,-,TGTGCCAGCTCAGCGCGATTAACTGAAGCTTTCTTT,CASSARLTEAFF
TRBJ2-3,TRBV28,15,-,-,TGTGCCAGCAGTTTGTTATACAGTCCCACAGATACGCAGTATTTT,CASSLLYSPTDTQYF
TRBJ2-6,TRBV27,19,-,TRBD1,TGTGCCAGCAGTTCCCAGACAGGGGACTTCTATTCTGGGGCCAACGTCCTGACTTTC,CASSSQTGDFYSGANVLTF
TRBJ2-2,TRBV7-8,14,-,-,TGTGCCAGCAGCCAAGGGCGGGGCACCGGGGAGCTGTTTTTT,CASSQGRGTGELFF
TRBJ1-1,TRBV19,11,once,-,TGTGCCAGTAGGACCGGGAGGCAAGCTTTCTTT,CASRTGRQAFF
TRBJ1-1,TRBV18,14,-,-,TGTGCCAGCTCACCCTACGTGAGGTTCACTGAAGCTTTCTTT,CASSPYVRFTEAFF
TRBJ2-7,TRBV28,13,-,-,TGTGCCAGCAGTTCAGGGCCCCAAGACGAGCAGTACTTC,CASSSGPQDEQYF
TRBJ1-2,TRBV30,13,-,TRBD1,TGTGCCTGGATCGGGGGACAGGTCTATGGCTACACCTTC,CAWIGGQVYGYTF
TRBJ1-5,TRBV4-3,15,-,TRBD1,TGCGCCAGCAGCCAGGACAGGAGTAACAATCAGCCCCAGCATTTT,CASSQDRSNNQPQHF
TRBJ1-1,TRBV7-9,14,-,-,TGTGCCACCGGGGAGAGGAGGGTGAACACTGAAGCTTTCTTT,CATGERRVNTEAFF
TRBJ2-7,TRBV9,14,-,TRBD1,TGTGCCAGCAGCCCTCGACAGGGGGCCTACGAGCAGTACTTC,CASSPRQGAYEQYF
TRBJ2-7,TRBV28,17,once,-,TGTGCCAGCATTCCCCATCCGGGGACACGCGCCGTGAACGAGCAGTACTTC,CASIPHPGTRAVNEQYF
TRBJ2-7,TRBV4-3,13,-,-,TGCGCCAGCAGCCGAGATCGGCCCTACGAGCAGTACTTC,CASSRDRPYEQYF
TRBJ1-1,TRBV7-9,13,-,-,TGTGCCAGCAGCGGGAGCCAGAACACTGAAGCTTTCTTT,CASSGSQNTEAFF
TRBJ2-3,TRBV7-8,14,-,-,TGTGCCAGCAGCCGAGCGGGCTTAACAGATACGCAGTATTTT,CASSRAGLTDTQYF
TRBJ2-5,TRBV7-2,13,-,TRBD2,TGTGCCAGCAGCTTGGCGGGAGGAGAGACCCAGTACTTC,CASSLAGGETQYF
TRBJ2-1,TRBV14,14,-,-,TGTGCCAGCAGCCAAGTGCAGGAATACAATGAGCAGTTCTTC,CASSQVQEYNEQFF
TRBJ2-1,TRBV19,12,-,-,TGTGCCAGTAGCCGGCTATTCGATGAGCAGTTCTTC,CASSRLFDEQFF
TRBJ2-2,TRBV10-2,16,-,TRBD1,TGCGCCAGCAGACTACCGGGACAGACGAACACCGGGGAGCTGTTTTTT,CASRLPGQTNTGELFF
TRBJ2-1,TRBV2,16,-,-,TGTGCCACGCCCTGGCGGGACCCTCCGGGCGGCAATGAGCAGTTCTTC,CATPWRDPPGGNEQFF
TRBJ1-1,TRBV4-1,16,-,-,TGCGCCAGCAGCCAAGGAGTCTTCGAGAAGAACACTGAAGCTTTCTTT,CASSQGVFEKNTEAFF
TRBJ1-3,TRBV19,12,-,-,TGTGCCAGTAAGTCACGCGGAAACACCATATATTTT,CASKSRGNTIYF
TRBJ2-1,TRBV9,15,-,TRBD2,TGTGCCAGCAGCGCGGGAGGCCCTCACTACAATGAGCAGTTCTTC,CASSAGGPHYNEQFF
TRBJ1-2,TRBV28,10,few,-,TGTGCCATCGGACTAGCCGGCTACACCTTC,CAIGLAGYTF
TRBJ2-6,TRBV4-1,14,-,-,TGCGCCAGCAGCCAGATCTCTGGGGCCAACGTCCTGACTTTC,CASSQISGANVLTF
TRBJ2-6,TRBV15,19,-,-,TGTGCCACCAGCAGAGGAATGGGGGGCCGTTCATCTGGGGCCAACGTCCTGACTTTC,CATSRGMGGRSSGANVLTF
TRBJ2-7,TRBV7-8,15,-,TRBD2,TGTGCCAGCAGCTTAGGGCGGGAGAGCTCCTACGAGCAGTACTTC,CASSLGRESSYEQYF
TRBJ2-7,TRBV30,13,many,-,TGTGCCTGGGCGGGACAAAACTCCTACGAGCAGTACTTC,CAWAGQNSYEQYF
TRBJ2-7,TRBV18,14,-,-,TGTGCCAGCTCACCAGGGGTCGAGTCCTACGAGCAGTACTTC,CASSPGVESYEQYF
TRBJ2-2,TRBV7-2,16,-,-,TGTGCCAACCCCCAAACCGCCGGGGTTAACACCGGGGAGCTGTTTTTT,CANPQTAGVNTGELFF
TRBJ1-5,TRBV6-1,13,-,-,TGTGCCAGCAGGCAACGACAAAATCAGCCCCAGCATTTT,CASRQRQNQPQHF
TRBJ2-3,TRBV9,15,few,TRBD2,TGTGCCAGCAGCGGAGGACTAGCGGTAACAGATACGCAGTATTTT,CASSGGLAVTDTQYF
TRBJ2-2,TRBV19,14,-,TRBD2,TGTGCCAGTAGTATAGGCGGGAGGGCCGGGGAGCTGTTTTTT,CASSIGGRAGELFF
TRBJ1-1,TRBV9,13,-,-,TGTGCCAGCTATGGATTGCGGGACACTGAAGCTTTCTTT,CASYGLRDTEAFF
TRBJ1-4,TRBV5-6,12,many,-,TGTGCCAGCAGCTTGTCGGATGAAAAACTGTTTTTT,CASSLSDEKLFF
TRBJ1-4,TRBV6-6,16,few,-,TGTGCCAGCAGTTACACACATCTGGGAGCTAATGAAAAACTGTTTTTT,CASSYTHLGANEKLFF
TRBJ2-2,TRBV5-1,18,once,TRBD2,TGCGCCAGCAGCTTGGGACTCGGCGGGAGGGCGAACACCGGGGAGCTGTTTTTT,CASSLGLGGRANTGELFF
TRBJ2-3,TRBV7-9,15,-,-,TGTGCCAGCAGCTTAACTGGATCTAGCACAGATACGCAGTATTTT,CASSLTGSSTDTQYF
TRBJ1-3,TRBV9,17,-,-,TGTGCCAGCAGCGTAGTGGGAGGATCACACTCTGGAAACACCATATATTTT,CASSVVGGSHSGNTIYF
TRBJ1-5,TRBV28,12,-,-,TGTGCCAGCAATGGATACGGGCAGCCCCAGCATTTT,CASNGYGQPQHF
TRBJ2-6,TRBV29-1,16,-,-,TGCAGCGTAAGCAGAGGCTCCCTGTCTGGGGCCAACGTCCTGACTTTC,CSVSRGSLSGANVLTF
TRBJ2-7,TRBV28,11,-,-,TGTGCCAGCACAACCGCCAGTGCACAGTACTTC,CASTTASAQYF
TRBJ1-5,TRBV2,16,-,-,TGTGCCAGCTCCGAGAGGGCAGGGTATAGCAATCAGCCCCAGCATTTT,CASSERAGYSNQPQHF
TRBJ2-1,TRBV6-1,14,-,TRBD1,TGTGCCAGCAGACGGGACAGCGCCTACAATGAGCAGTTCTTC,CASRRDSAYNEQFF
TRBJ2-5,TRBV30,12,medium-sized,-,TGTGCCTGGAGTGTACAGCAAGAGACCCAGTACTTC,CAWSVQQETQYF
TRBJ1-1,TRBV5-6,14,-,-,TGTGCCAGCAGCTTGGGACAGATGAACACTGAAGCTTTCTTT,CASSLGQMNTEAFF
TRBJ2-1,TRBV7-2,14,-,-,TGTGCCAGCAGCCAAGGGACGGGCTACAATGAGCAGTTCTTC,CASSQGTGYNEQFF
TRBJ2-5,TRBV27,16,-,-,TGTGCCACCCCAGGGGGATCAGCGGGAGAACAAGAGACCCAGTACTTC,CATPGGSAGEQETQYF
TRBJ1-3,TRBV15,14,once,-,TGTGCCACCAGCAGAGATACCAGGGTTGGCACCATATATTTT,CATSRDTRVGTIYF
TRBJ2-2,TRBV28,14,-,TRBD1,TGTGCCAGCGACTCAGGGGGCTCGGCCGGGGAGCTGTTTTTT,CASDSGGSAGELFF
TRBJ2-3,TRBV27,16,-,-,TGTGCCAGCAGTTATAGCGGCGTCGATAGCACAGATACGCAGTATTTT,CASSYSGVDSTDTQYF